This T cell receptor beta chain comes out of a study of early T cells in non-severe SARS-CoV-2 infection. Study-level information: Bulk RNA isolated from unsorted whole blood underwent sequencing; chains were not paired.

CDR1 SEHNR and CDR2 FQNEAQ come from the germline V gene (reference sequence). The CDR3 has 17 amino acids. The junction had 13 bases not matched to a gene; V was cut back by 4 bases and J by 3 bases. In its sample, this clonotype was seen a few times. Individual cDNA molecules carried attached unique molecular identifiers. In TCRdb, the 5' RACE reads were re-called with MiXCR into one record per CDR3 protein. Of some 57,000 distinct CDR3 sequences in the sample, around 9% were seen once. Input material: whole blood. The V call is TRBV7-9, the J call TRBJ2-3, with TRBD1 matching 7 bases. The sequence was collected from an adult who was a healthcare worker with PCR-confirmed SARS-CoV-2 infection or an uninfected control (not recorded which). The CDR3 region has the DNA TGTGCCAGCAGCTCCGTTCGGGACAGAGAGTGGACAGATACGCAGTATTTT. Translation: CASSSVRDREWTDTQYF.